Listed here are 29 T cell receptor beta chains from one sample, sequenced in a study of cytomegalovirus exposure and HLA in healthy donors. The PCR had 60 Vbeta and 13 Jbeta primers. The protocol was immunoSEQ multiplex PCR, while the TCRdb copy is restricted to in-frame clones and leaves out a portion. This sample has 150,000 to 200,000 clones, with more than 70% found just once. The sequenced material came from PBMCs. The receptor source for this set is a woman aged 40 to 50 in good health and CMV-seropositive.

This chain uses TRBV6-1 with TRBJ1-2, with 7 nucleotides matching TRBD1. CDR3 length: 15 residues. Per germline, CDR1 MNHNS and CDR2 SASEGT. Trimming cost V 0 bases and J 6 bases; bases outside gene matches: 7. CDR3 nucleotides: TGTGCCAGCAGTGAAGCGTGGGACAGTGTGAATGGCTACACCTTC. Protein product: CASSEAWDSVNGYTF.

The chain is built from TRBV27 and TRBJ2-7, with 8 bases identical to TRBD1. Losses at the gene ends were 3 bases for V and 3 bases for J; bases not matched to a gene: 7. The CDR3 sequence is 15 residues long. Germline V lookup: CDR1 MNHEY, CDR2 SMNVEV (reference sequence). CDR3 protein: CASSFRDRGFYEQYF. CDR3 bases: TGTGCCAGCAGTTTCCGCGACAGGGGCTTCTACGAGCAGTACTTC.

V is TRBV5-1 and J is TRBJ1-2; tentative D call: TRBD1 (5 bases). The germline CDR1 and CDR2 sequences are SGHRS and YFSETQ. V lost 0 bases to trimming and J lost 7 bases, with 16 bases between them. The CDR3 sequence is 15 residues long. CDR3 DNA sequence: TGCGCCAGCAGCTTGGAGTGGGGCAGGGAGGCTGGCTACACCTTC. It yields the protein CASSLEWGREAGYTF.

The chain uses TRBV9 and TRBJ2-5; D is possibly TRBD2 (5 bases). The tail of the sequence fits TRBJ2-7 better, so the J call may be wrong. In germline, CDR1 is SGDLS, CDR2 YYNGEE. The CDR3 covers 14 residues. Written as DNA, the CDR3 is TGTGCCAGCAGCACAAGAAGCGGCTTGGGCGAGCAGTACTTC. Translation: CASSTRSGLGEQYF.

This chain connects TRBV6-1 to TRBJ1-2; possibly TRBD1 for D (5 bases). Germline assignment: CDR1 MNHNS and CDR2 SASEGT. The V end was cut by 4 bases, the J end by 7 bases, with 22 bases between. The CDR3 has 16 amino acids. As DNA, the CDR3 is TGTGCCAGCAGTGGGGGGAGTCTGGGAGGGGAAGGTGGCTACACCTTC. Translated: CASSGGSLGGEGGYTF.

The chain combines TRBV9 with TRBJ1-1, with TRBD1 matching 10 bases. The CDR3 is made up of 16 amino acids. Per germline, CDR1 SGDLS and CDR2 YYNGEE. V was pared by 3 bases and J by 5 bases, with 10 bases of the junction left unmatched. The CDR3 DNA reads TGTGCCAGCAGCGGTCGGACAGGGGGAACTAGTACTGAAGCTTTCTTT. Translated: CASSGRTGGTSTEAFF.

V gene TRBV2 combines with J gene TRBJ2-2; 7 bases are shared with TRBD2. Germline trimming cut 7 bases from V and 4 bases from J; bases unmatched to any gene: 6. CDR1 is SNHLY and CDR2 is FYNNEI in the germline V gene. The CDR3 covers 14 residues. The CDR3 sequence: CASNGGSGTGELFF. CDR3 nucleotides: TGTGCCAGCAACGGCGGGAGTGGCACCGGGGAGCTGTTTTTT.

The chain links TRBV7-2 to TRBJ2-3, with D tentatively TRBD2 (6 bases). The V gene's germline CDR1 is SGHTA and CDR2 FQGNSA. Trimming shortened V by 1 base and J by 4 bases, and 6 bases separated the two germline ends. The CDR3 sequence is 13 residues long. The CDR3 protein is CASSLGGADTQYF. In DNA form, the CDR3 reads TGTGCCAGCAGCTTAGGGGGGGCAGATACGCAGTATTTT. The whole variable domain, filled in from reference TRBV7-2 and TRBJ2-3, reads GAGVSQSPSNKVTEKGKDVELRCDPISGHTALYWYRQSLGQGLEFLIYFQGNSAPDKSGLPSDRFSAERTGGSVSTLTIQRTQQEDSAVYLCASSLGGADTQYFGPGTRLTVL.

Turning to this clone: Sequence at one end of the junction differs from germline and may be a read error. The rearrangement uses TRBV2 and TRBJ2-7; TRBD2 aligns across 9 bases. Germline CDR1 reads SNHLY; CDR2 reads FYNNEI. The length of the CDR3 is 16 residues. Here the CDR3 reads CASRPGASGTSDEQYF. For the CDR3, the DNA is TGTGCCAGCAGACCCGGGGCTAGCGGGACCTCCGACGAGCAGTACTTC.

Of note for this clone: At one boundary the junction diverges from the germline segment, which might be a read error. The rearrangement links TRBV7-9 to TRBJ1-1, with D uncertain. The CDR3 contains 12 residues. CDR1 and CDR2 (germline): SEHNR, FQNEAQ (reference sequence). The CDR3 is CSSSPRNTEAFF. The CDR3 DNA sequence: TGTTCCAGCAGCCCTCGGAACACTGAAGCTTTCTTT.

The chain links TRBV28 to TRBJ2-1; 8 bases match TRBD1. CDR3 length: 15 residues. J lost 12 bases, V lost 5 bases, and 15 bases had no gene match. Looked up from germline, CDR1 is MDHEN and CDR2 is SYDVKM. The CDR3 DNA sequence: TGTGCCAGCAGTCAACAGACAGGGGAAAGAGTTCGGCAGTTCTTC. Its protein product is CASSQQTGERVRQFF.

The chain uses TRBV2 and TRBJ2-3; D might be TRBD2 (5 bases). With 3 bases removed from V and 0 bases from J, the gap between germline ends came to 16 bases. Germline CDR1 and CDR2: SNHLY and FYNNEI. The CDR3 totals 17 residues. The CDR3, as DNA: TGTGCCAGCAGTGAGGTAGCGAAGGGAACTAGCACAGATACGCAGTATTTT. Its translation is CASSEVAKGTSTDTQYF.

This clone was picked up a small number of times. The CDR3 nucleotides are TGTGCCAGCAGCCGGCGGGCAGGCCTCGTGGACACTGAAGCTTTCTTT. Translating gives CASSRRAGLVDTEAFF. V gene TRBV5-6 combines with J gene TRBJ1-1; D not certain. The CDR3 covers 16 residues. Germline CDR1 SGHDT, CDR2 YYEEEE. The V and J ends lost 4 bases and 3 bases respectively, with 19 bases between them.

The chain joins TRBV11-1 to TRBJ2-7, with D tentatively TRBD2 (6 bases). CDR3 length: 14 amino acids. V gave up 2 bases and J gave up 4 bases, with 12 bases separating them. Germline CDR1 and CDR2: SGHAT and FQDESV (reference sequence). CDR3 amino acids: CASSLFAGSYEQYF. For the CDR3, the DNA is TGTGCCAGCAGCTTATTCGCGGGGTCGTACGAGCAGTACTTC. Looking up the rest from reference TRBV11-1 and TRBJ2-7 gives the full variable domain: EAEVAQSPRYKITEKSQAVAFWCDPISGHATLYWYRQILGQGPELLVQFQDESVVDDSQLPKDRFSAERLKGVDSTLKIQPAELGDSAMYLCASSLFAGSYEQYFGPGTRLTVT.

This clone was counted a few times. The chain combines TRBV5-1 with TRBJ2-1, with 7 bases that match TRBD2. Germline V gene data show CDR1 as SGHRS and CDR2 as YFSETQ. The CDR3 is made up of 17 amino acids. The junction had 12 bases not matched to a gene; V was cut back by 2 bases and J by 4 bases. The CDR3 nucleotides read TGCGCCAGCAGCTTCGAGGGAGGGCCCCCTCCTTACAATGAGCAGTTCTTC. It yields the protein CASSFEGGPPPYNEQFF. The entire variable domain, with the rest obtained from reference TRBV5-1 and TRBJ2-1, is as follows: KAGVTQTPRYLIKTRGQQVTLSCSPISGHRSVSWYQQTPGQGLQFLFEYFSETQRNKGNFPGRFSGRQFSNSRSEMNVSTLELGDSALYLCASSFEGGPPPYNEQFFGPGTRLTVL.

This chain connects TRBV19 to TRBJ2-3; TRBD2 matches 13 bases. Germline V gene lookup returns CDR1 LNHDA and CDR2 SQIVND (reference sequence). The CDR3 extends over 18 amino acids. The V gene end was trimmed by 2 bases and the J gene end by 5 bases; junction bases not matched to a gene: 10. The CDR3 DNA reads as TGTGCCAGTAGTATATCCTCAACTAGCGGGAGGGCCTTAGATACGCAGTATTTT. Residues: CASSISSTSGRALDTQYF.

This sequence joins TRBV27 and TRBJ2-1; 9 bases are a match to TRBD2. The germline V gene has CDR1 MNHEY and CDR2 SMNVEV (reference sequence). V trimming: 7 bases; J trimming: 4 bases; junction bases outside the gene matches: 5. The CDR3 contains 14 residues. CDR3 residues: CASKGLAEYNEQFF. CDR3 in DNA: TGTGCCAGCAAGGGACTAGCAGAGTACAATGAGCAGTTCTTC.

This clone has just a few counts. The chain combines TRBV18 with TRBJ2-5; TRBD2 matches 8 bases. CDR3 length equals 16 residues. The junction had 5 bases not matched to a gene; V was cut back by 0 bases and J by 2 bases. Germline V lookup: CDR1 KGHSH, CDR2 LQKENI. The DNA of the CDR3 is TGTGCCAGCTCACCACCGGGTTTAGCGGGGCAAGAGACCCAGTACTTC. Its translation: CASSPPGLAGQETQYF.

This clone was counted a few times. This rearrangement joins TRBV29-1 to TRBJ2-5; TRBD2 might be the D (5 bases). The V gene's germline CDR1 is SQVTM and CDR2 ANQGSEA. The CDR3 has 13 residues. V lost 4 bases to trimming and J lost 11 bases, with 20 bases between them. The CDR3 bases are TGCAGCGTTGGGGCGTCGGGGTTTAGCCATCAGTACTTC. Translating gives CSVGASGFSHQYF.

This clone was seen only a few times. CDR3 bases: TGTGCCAGCAGCACCATACAACAGGGGCGCACCATATATTTT. Translated: CASSTIQQGRTIYF. V and J are TRBV7-2 and TRBJ1-3, with 7 bases identical to TRBD1. Germline CDR1 SGHTA, CDR2 FQGNSA. The junction had 10 bases not matched to a gene; V was cut back by 5 bases and J by 9 bases. This CDR3 is built from 14 residues.

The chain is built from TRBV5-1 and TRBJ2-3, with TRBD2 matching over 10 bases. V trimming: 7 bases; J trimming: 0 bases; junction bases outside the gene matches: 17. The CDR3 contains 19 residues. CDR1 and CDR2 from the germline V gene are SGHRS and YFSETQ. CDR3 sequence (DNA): TGCGCCAGCTCTCCAATGGTAGGCGGACTAGCGGTAAGCACAGATACGCAGTATTTT. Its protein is CASSPMVGGLAVSTDTQYF.

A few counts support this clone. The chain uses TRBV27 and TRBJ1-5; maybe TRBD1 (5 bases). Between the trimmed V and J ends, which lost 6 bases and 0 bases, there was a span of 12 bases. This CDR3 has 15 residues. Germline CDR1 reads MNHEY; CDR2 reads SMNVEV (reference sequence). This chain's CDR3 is CASREGVPSNQPQHF. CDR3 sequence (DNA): TGTGCCAGCAGGGAAGGGGTTCCTAGCAATCAGCCCCAGCATTTT.

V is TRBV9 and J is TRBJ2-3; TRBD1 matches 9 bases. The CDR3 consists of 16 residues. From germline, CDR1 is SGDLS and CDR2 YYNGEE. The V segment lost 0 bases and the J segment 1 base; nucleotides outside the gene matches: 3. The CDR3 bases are TGTGCCAGCAGCGTAGACCGGGACAGGGGCACAGATACGCAGTATTTT. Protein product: CASSVDRDRGTDTQYF. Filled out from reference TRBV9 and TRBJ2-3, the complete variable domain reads DSGVTQTPKHLITATGQRVTLRCSPRSGDLSVYWYQQSLDQGLQFLIQYYNGEERAKGNILERFSAQQFPDLHSELNLSSLELGDSALYFCASSVDRDRGTDTQYFGPGTRLTVL.

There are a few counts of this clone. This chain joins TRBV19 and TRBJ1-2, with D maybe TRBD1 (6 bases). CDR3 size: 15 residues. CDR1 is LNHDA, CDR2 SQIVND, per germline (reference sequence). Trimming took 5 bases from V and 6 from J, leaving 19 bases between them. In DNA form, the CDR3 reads TGTGCCAGTAGTCGGGGCCAGGGGAACCCGGATGGCTACACCTTC. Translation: CASSRGQGNPDGYTF. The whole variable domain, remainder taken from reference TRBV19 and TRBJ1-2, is DGGITQSPKYLFRKEGQNVTLSCEQNLNHDAMYWYRQDPGQGLRLIYYSQIVNDFQKGDIAEGYSVSREKKESFPLTVTSAQKNPTAFYLCASSRGQGNPDGYTFGSGTRLTVV.

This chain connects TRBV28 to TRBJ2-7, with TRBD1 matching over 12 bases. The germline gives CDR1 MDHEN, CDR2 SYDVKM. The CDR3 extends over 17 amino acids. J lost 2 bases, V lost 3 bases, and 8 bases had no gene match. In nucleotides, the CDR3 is TGTGCCAGCAGTTTGGGGACAGGGGGCATTATGGCCTACGAGCAGTACTTC. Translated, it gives CASSLGTGGIMAYEQYF. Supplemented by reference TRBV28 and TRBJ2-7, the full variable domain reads DVKVTQSSRYLVKRTGEKVFLECVQDMDHENMFWYRQDPGLGLRLIYFSYDVKMKEKGDIPEGYSVSREKKERFSLILESASTNQTSMYLCASSLGTGGIMAYEQYFGPGTRLTVT.

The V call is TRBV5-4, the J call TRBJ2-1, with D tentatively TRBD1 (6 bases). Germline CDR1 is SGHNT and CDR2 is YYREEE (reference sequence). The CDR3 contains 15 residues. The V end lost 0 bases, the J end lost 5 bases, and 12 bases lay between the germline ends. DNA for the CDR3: TGTGCCAGCAGCTTGGTAAACCGGGACAACAATGAGCAGTTCTTC. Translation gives CASSLVNRDNNEQFF.

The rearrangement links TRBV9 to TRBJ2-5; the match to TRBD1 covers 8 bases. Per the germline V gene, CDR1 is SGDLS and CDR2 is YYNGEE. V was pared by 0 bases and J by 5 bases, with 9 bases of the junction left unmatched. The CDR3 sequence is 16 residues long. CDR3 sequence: CASSVAGQGAMETQYF. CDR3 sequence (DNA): TGTGCCAGCAGCGTAGCTGGGCAGGGGGCTATGGAGACCCAGTACTTC.

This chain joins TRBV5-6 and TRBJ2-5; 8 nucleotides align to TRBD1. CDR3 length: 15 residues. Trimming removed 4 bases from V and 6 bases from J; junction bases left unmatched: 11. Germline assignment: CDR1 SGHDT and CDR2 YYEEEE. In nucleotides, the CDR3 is TGTGCCAGCAGCACCGGACAGGGATTTTTAAAGACCCAGTACTTC. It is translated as CASSTGQGFLKTQYF. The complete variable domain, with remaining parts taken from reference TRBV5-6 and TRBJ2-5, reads DAGVTQSPTHLIKTRGQQVTLRCSPKSGHDTVSWYQQALGQGPQFIFQYYEEEERQRGNFPDRFSGHQFPNYSSELNVNALLLGDSALYLCASSTGQGFLKTQYFGPGTRLLVL.

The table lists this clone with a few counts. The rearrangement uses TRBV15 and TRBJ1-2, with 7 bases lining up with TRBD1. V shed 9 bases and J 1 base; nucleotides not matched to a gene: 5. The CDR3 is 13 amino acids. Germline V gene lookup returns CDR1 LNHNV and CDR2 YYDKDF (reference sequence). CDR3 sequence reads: CATGTVYNYGYTF. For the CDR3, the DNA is TGTGCCACTGGGACAGTCTATAACTATGGCTACACCTTC.